This T cell receptor (beta chain) originates from a study of vaccination and CD4 T cells after COVID-19. Study in general: Some control cultures received a CEFX pool, which served as the positive control. Others received an HIV-1 Nef pool or no peptide. Overall study results and limits: The authors identified 304 of 307 vaccine-specific clones in convalescent patients as spike mono-reactive.

This CDR3 comprises 15 residues. Germline V gene data show CDR1 as DFQATT and CDR2 as SNEGSKA (reference sequence). V was clipped by 2 bases and J by 1 base, with 13 bases between them. Cultured CD4+ T-cell DNA underwent Oncomine TCR Beta short-read sequencing. Once CD4+ T cells had been cultured, genomic DNA was extracted from them. TCRdb reanalysed the PCR reads using MiXCR and keeps one entry per CDR3 protein. This table has 7,000 to 9,000 distinct CDR3 sequences, 43% appearing once. Documented treatment: approximately 11-day PBMC culture with coronavirus spike peptide pools or control peptides (ViraFEST assay). Pre-COVID-19 pandemic sampling (2011-2018) yielded the unexposed donor's CD4+ T cells. Peptide-pool expansion of antigen-specific T cells preceded TCR sequencing in ViraFEST. Comments on this clonotype: Its antigen remains unknown.

Source material: CD4+ T cells from blood, cultured in vitro. The chain employs TRBV20-1 and TRBJ2-3; D ambiguous. The source of this sequence is a human donor in good health. In nucleotides, the CDR3 is TGCAGTGCTAGACCTTGGACCTCCGGCACAGATACGCAGTATTTT. It translates to CSARPWTSGTDTQYF.